The rows below give T cell receptor beta chains drawn from one sample of a study of technical replicates of blood from a handful of donors. Libraries were prepared by immunoSEQ multiplex PCR; TCRdb keeps only in-frame clonotypes and omits some of them. The sample contains tens of thousands of clones, around nine tenths of which appear only once. Material: T cells isolated from PBMCs. The receptors stem from a human donor in good health. Each CDR3 is given with its conserved first and last residue. Each record gives: D gene, J gene, clone size, V gene, CDR3 protein, CDR3 DNA. A D gene is named only where the DNA matches it firmly. The size field is filled for only some rows; it gives once, few, many or a size class.

>.|TRBJ1-3|.|TRBV28
CASSLSRARSSGNTIYF
TGTGCCAGCAGTTTAAGCCGTGCCAGGTCCTCTGGAAACACCATATATTTT
>.|TRBJ2-7|.|TRBV27
CASSLSPLIGRGGGGEQYF
TGTGCCAGCAGTTTATCTCCTCTTATTGGACGGGGCGGGGGCGGCGAGCAGTACTTC
>.|TRBJ2-7|.|TRBV28
CASSLAGAYEQYF
TGTGCCAGCAGTTTAGCAGGGGCCTACGAGCAGTACTTC
>.|TRBJ1-5|.|TRBV7-9
CASSLAGENQPQHF
TGTGCCAGCAGCTTAGCAGGAGAAAATCAGCCCCAGCATTTT
>TRBD2|TRBJ2-7|.|TRBV19
CASSRRLAGVAYEQYF
TGTGCCAGTAGCCGGAGACTAGCGGGAGTAGCCTACGAGCAGTACTTC
>.|TRBJ1-1|.|TRBV19
CASSIPGPGTEAFF
TGTGCCAGTAGTATTCCAGGCCCTGGGACTGAAGCTTTCTTT
>.|TRBJ2-3|.|TRBV5-1
CASSLEEPRVDTQYF
TGCGCCAGCAGCTTGGAGGAACCCAGGGTAGATACGCAGTATTTT
>TRBD2|TRBJ2-7|.|TRBV7-2
CASSHTGLEVEQYF
TGTGCCAGCAGCCACACGGGACTAGAGGTTGAGCAGTACTTC
>.|TRBJ1-2|.|TRBV6-4
CASGDRSSTPYTF
TGTGCCAGCGGCGACAGGTCATCCACCCCGTACACCTTC
>TRBD2|TRBJ2-5|.|TRBV10-2
CASSEGGGGGGTQYF
TGCGCCAGCAGTGAAGGCGGGGGTGGAGGAGGGACCCAGTACTTC
>.|TRBJ2-6|.|TRBV6-4
CASSDLDRSTSGANVLTF
TGTGCCAGCAGTGACTTGGACAGATCCACCTCTGGGGCCAACGTCCTGACTTTC
>.|TRBJ1-5|.|TRBV19
CASSITFTGSGNQPQHF
TGTGCCAGTAGTATAACTTTCACGGGGTCGGGAAATCAGCCCCAGCATTTT
>TRBD2|TRBJ2-3|once|TRBV6-5
CASSPPAGGTDTQYF
TGTGCCAGCAGTCCTCCCGCGGGGGGCACAGATACGCAGTATTTT
>.|TRBJ2-7|.|TRBV12-5
CASGLVPGYEQYF
TGTGCTAGTGGTTTGGTCCCCGGCTACGAGCAGTACTTC
>.|TRBJ1-5|.|TRBV27
CASKLVGTSNQPQHF
TGTGCCAGCAAATTAGTGGGCACTAGCAATCAGCCCCAGCATTTT
>.|TRBJ1-1|.|TRBV6-1
CASSETGRFEAFF
TGTGCCAGCAGTGAAACGGGTAGGTTTGAAGCTTTCTTT
>.|TRBJ1-4|once|TRBV6-5
CASSYSWRGDNEKLFF
TGTGCCAGCAGTTACTCGTGGCGGGGGGATAATGAAAAACTGTTTTTT
>.|TRBJ1-2|.|TRBV6-1
CASSDRYYGYTF
TGTGCCAGCAGTGACAGGTACTATGGCTACACCTTC
>.|TRBJ1-1|.|TRBV11-3
CASTLFPDTEAFF
TGTGCCAGCACCCTTTTCCCCGACACTGAAGCTTTCTTT
>.|TRBJ2-7|.|TRBV5-4
CASRERNSYEQYF
TGTGCCAGCAGGGAGCGGAACTCCTACGAGCAGTACTTC
>TRBD2|TRBJ2-7|.|TRBV5-1
CARLAGGSYEQYF
TGCGCCAGACTAGCGGGAGGGTCCTACGAGCAGTACTTC
>.|TRBJ1-3|.|TRBV18
CASSPSPPGNTIYF
TGTGCCAGCTCACCAAGCCCTCCTGGAAACACCATATATTTT
>.|TRBJ2-5|once|TRBV2
CASGPPRETQYF
TGTGCCAGCGGGCCCCCCAGGGAGACCCAGTACTTC
>TRBD1|TRBJ1-3|.|TRBV6-1
CASSEQGARGNTIYF
TGTGCCAGCAGTGAACAGGGGGCTCGTGGAAACACCATATATTTT
>.|TRBJ1-2|.|TRBV25-1
CASSEHRDPHLTYGYTF
TGTGCCAGCAGTGAACACAGAGATCCGCATCTCACCTATGGCTACACCTTC
>TRBD2|TRBJ2-3|.|TRBV5-1
CASSLGGLAISTDTQYF
TGCGCCAGCAGCTTGGGGGGACTAGCGATCAGCACAGATACGCAGTATTTT
>TRBD2|TRBJ2-2|.|TRBV11-2
CASSLGSLAGAGGELFF
TGTGCCAGCAGCTTAGGAAGTTTAGCGGGAGCGGGCGGGGAGCTGTTTTTT
>TRBD1|TRBJ1-2|.|TRBV2
CASTRRTGQAFNYGYTF
TGTGCCAGCACCCGGCGCACCGGACAGGCCTTTAACTATGGCTACACCTTC
>TRBD1|TRBJ1-2|.|TRBV7-8
CASSPGAGQTNYGYTF
TGTGCCAGCAGCCCGGGGGCGGGACAGACCAACTATGGCTACACCTTC
>TRBD1|TRBJ1-2|.|TRBV5-1
CASREDRDYGYTF
TGCGCCAGCAGAGAGGACAGGGACTATGGCTACACCTTC
>.|TRBJ2-3|.|TRBV6-1
CASRPGGFGTDTQYF
TGTGCCAGCAGGCCGGGTGGGTTCGGCACAGATACGCAGTATTTT
>TRBD2|TRBJ2-5|.|TRBV29-1
CSVDGRREIETQYF
TGCAGCGTTGATGGCCGGCGGGAGATAGAGACCCAGTACTTC
>.|TRBJ2-3|.|TRBV5-1
CASSPSRSTDTQYF
TGCGCCAGCAGCCCGTCTAGGAGCACAGATACGCAGTATTTT
>.|TRBJ2-1|.|TRBV4-1
CASSLGRTETYNEQFF
TGCGCCAGCAGCCTTGGACGGACAGAGACCTACAATGAGCAGTTCTTC
>TRBD1|TRBJ1-2|.|TRBV9
CASSTRQGATNYGYTF
TGTGCCAGCAGCACTCGACAGGGGGCCACTAACTATGGCTACACCTTC
>.|TRBJ2-3|.|TRBV27
CASSTQGRDTQYF
TGTGCCAGCAGTACACAGGGAAGGGATACGCAGTATTTT
>.|TRBJ2-5|once|TRBV5-1
CASSLTPGSWETQYF
TGCGCCAGCAGCTTGACGCCAGGGTCGTGGGAGACCCAGTACTTC
>.|TRBJ1-2|.|TRBV7-9
CASSPPRTAFGYTF
TGTGCCAGCAGCCCTCCGAGGACAGCCTTTGGCTACACCTTC
>TRBD2|TRBJ2-3|.|TRBV7-9
CASSRSGGTDTQYF
TGTGCCAGCAGCCGTAGCGGGGGGACAGATACGCAGTATTTT
>.|TRBJ1-2|.|TRBV12-2
CASRPVGTANYGYTF
TGTGCAAGTCGCCCGGTCGGGACAGCTAACTATGGCTACACCTTC
>TRBD1|TRBJ1-2|.|TRBV28
CASSPTTGGKSYTF
TGTGCCAGCAGCCCGACGACAGGGGGCAAGAGCTACACCTTC
>TRBD2|TRBJ2-1|.|TRBV29-1
CSVLRLAGGHIWGNEQFF
TGCAGCGTTCTCCGGCTAGCGGGAGGGCACATTTGGGGCAATGAGCAGTTCTTC
>TRBD2|TRBJ2-7|.|TRBV5-6
CASSGAGVFYEQYF
TGTGCCAGCAGCGGAGCGGGAGTATTCTACGAGCAGTACTTC
>TRBD1|TRBJ1-5|.|TRBV6-1
CASSDSDRGPQPQHF
TGTGCCAGCAGTGACTCGGACAGGGGGCCTCAGCCCCAGCATTTT
>TRBD2|TRBJ2-1|.|TRBV6-5
CASSYSAGEVNEQFF
TGTGCCAGCAGTTACTCAGCGGGAGAGGTCAATGAGCAGTTCTTC
>.|TRBJ2-7|.|TRBV10-1
CASSESGGSYEQYF
TGCGCCAGCAGTGAGTCAGGGGGCTCCTACGAGCAGTACTTC
>TRBD1|TRBJ1-3|.|TRBV28
CASSLGQGNSGNTIYF
TGTGCCAGCAGTTTGGGACAGGGGAACTCTGGAAACACCATATATTTT
>.|TRBJ1-1|.|TRBV11-2
CASSFQEMLEAFF
TGTGCCAGCAGCTTCCAGGAAATGCTTGAAGCTTTCTTT
>.|TRBJ2-7|.|TRBV18
CASSSEIGTTYEQYF
TGTGCCAGCTCAAGCGAGATCGGGACAACCTACGAGCAGTACTTC
>.|TRBJ2-5|.|TRBV11-3
CASSLTPQETQYF
TGTGCCAGCAGCCTCACACCCCAAGAGACCCAGTACTTC
>TRBD2|TRBJ2-5|.|TRBV5-1
CASSLEPSGVQETQYF
TGCGCCAGCAGCTTGGAGCCTAGCGGGGTCCAAGAGACCCAGTACTTC
>TRBD2|TRBJ2-2|.|TRBV7-8
CASRISGGVGGELFF
TGTGCCAGCAGAATAAGCGGGGGCGTAGGCGGGGAGCTGTTTTTT
>.|TRBJ1-2|.|TRBV5-1
CASSLVARAGYGYTF
TGCGCCAGCAGCTTGGTGGCCAGGGCTGGGTATGGCTACACCTTC
>TRBD2|TRBJ2-5|once|TRBV4-2
CASSQELGLAGGQETQYF
TGTGCCAGCAGCCAAGAATTGGGACTAGCGGGAGGACAAGAGACCCAGTACTTC
>.|TRBJ2-2|.|TRBV5-1
CASRGGSGELFF
TGCGCCAGCAGAGGCGGTAGCGGGGAGCTGTTTTTT
>.|TRBJ2-1|.|TRBV6-6
CAAGGDNNEQFF
TGTGCCGCCGGGGGAGATAACAATGAGCAGTTCTTC
>.|TRBJ2-1|.|TRBV28
CASSFFYNEQFF
TGTGCCAGCAGTTTCTTCTACAATGAGCAGTTCTTC
>TRBD1|TRBJ2-1|.|TRBV7-9
CASSAGQGSYNEQFF
TGTGCCAGCAGCGCTGGACAGGGATCGTACAATGAGCAGTTCTTC